The present T cell receptor (beta chain) was sequenced within a study of cytomegalovirus exposure and HLA in healthy donors. The CDR3 contains 15 residues. Germline CDR1 reads SGHRS; CDR2 reads YFSETQ. Trimming at V came to 3 bases and at J to 2 bases, leaving 6 bases not matched to a gene. With 60 Vbeta and 13 Jbeta primers, the PCR was carried out. The method was immunoSEQ multiplex PCR; TCRdb's version includes in-frame clones alone and lacks a portion of them. The sample records about 89,000 clones, 75% to 90% being singletons. Material: PBMCs. The rearrangement uses TRBV5-1 and TRBJ2-7; 9 bases fit TRBD1. The TCR originated in a man aged 35-49 years in good health and CMV-seropositive. The CDR3 loop is CASSSQGQGTYEQYF. The CDR3 region has the DNA TGCGCCAGCAGCTCGCAGGGACAGGGTACCTACGAGCAGTACTTC.